This T cell receptor (beta chain) was recorded in a study of blood T cell repertoires in COVID-19. Study-wide background: There were acute and convalescent COVID-19 samples, and they came from the United States, Italy and Spain.

Sequencing was performed with immunoSEQ multiplex PCR; in TCRdb, only in-frame clones are kept and a portion is missing. The data contain roughly 200,000 clones, 70% to 90% of them singletons. The CDR3 is made up of 14 amino acids. Trimming stripped 4 bases from V and 4 bases from J, with 10 bases between. Germline V CDR1 and CDR2: MRHNA, SNTAGT. Participant age was about 18 to 95 years, and participants resided in 20 to 30 US areas. Participants' reported clinical history set cohort assignment. Symptom resolution, clearance, or two negative PCRs marked the recovered donors of Cohort 3. The J gene is TRBJ2-2, the V gene TRBV6-4, with D tentatively TRBD2 (5 bases). The source is a man aged 35-49 years who had recovered from COVID-19. The specimen sequenced was PBMCs or T cells enriched from blood (not recorded which). CDR3 residues: CASSVFRGTGELFF. The CDR3 bases are TGTGCCAGCAGTGTTTTCCGGGGCACCGGGGAGCTGTTTTTT.